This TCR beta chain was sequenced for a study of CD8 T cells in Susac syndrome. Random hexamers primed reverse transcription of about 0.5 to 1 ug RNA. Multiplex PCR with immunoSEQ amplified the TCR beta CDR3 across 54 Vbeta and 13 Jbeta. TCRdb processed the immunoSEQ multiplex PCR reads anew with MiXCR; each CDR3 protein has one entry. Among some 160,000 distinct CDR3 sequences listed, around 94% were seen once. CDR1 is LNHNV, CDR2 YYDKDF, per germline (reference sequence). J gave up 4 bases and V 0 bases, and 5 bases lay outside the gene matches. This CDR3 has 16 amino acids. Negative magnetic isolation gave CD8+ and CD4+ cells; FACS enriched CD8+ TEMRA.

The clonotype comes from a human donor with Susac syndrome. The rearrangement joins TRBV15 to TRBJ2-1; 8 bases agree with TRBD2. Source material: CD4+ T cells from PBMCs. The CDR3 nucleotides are TGTGCCACCAGCAGAGATGGGCTAGCGGGTTACAATGAGCAGTTCTTC. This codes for CATSRDGLAGYNEQFF. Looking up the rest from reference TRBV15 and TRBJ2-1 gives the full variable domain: DAMVIQNPRYQVTQFGKPVTLSCSQTLNHNVMYWYQQKSSQAPKLLFHYYDKDFNNEADTPDNFQSRRPNTSFCFLDIRSPGLGDTAMYLCATSRDGLAGYNEQFFGPGTRLTVL.